This TCR beta chain was documented in a study of identical twins. Germline loops: CDR1 MGHRA, CDR2 YSYEKL. The CDR3 consists of 14 residues. V lost 4 bases and J lost 7, with 14 bases in between. TCRdb used MiXCR to reprocess the 5' RACE reads, holding one entry per CDR3 protein. Counted here are about 190,000 distinct CDR3 sequences, approximately 15% occurring once; the ten biggest clones make up about 38%. This clonotype has more than one count but fewer than ten. Its target is unknown. Study results and limitations: Fewer insertions marked abundant cord blood beta clonotypes; young adult naive trended weakly, memory not at all. Where beta out-of-frame sequences were concerned, excess twin sharing was weaker.

These records were also assigned to another study, of T cells expressing NK-cell markers. From that paper: One of the eight sequenced donors was seronegative, whereas the other seven were HCMV-seropositive. Each of roughly six donors carried dominant NKG2C+ clonotypes accounting for about 1.0-8% of CD8+ T cells.

The sample comprised CD8+ T cells sorted from blood. V usage is TRBV4-1 and J usage is TRBJ2-1, with a tentative D call TRBD1 (5 bases). This TCR came from a woman aged 18-29 years in good health. Written as DNA, the CDR3 is TGCGCCAGCAGCCTGGGGCTAGTGGGTAATGAGCAGTTCTTC. Protein: CASSLGLVGNEQFF.